These 25 T cell receptor beta chains came from one sample sequenced in a study of blood T cell repertoires in COVID-19. Measured with immunoSEQ multiplex PCR; TCRdb has only the in-frame clones, and not every one. The repertoire has more than 70,000 clones, roughly 90% of them found once; the top ten carry 3%. Sequencing was carried out using peripheral blood. These TCRs come from a woman aged 45-59 years with active or convalescent COVID-19.

The J gene is TRBJ1-2, the V gene TRBV27, with a tentative D call TRBD1 (6 bases). The CDR3 is 15 amino acids. The germline V gene has CDR1 MNHEY and CDR2 SMNVEV (reference sequence). The V end lost 0 bases, the J end lost 8 bases, and 16 bases lay between the germline ends. The CDR3 DNA reads as TGTGCCAGCAGTTTATCGATGGACAGCCTTAGGGGCTACACCTTC. Residues: CASSLSMDSLRGYTF.

The rearrangement links TRBV5-4 to TRBJ1-1; D possibly corresponds to TRBD1 (5 bases). Looked up from germline, CDR1 is SGHNT and CDR2 is YYREEE (reference sequence). The CDR3 has 16 amino acids. Trimming removed 4 bases at V and 5 bases at J, with 21 bases between. DNA of the CDR3: TGTGCCAGCAGCGTAGCCTGGGGGGGTAGAGGTACTGAAGCTTTCTTT. Its translation is CASSVAWGGRGTEAFF.

The table lists this clone with a few counts. This chain uses TRBV7-6 with TRBJ2-1; 9 bases are shared with TRBD2. CDR3 length equals 15 residues. Trimming took 3 bases from V and 3 from J; bases not matched to a gene: 3. The germline V gene encodes CDR1 SGHVS and CDR2 FNYEAQ. The CDR3 nucleotides are TGTGCCAGCAGCTTTCGCGGGGGGGTCTACAATGAGCAGTTCTTC. Its protein is CASSFRGGVYNEQFF.

This chain uses TRBV2 with TRBJ1-1, with 7 bases that match TRBD1. The CDR3 extends over 12 amino acids. Germline assignment: CDR1 SNHLY and CDR2 FYNNEI. Trimming removed 8 bases from V and 10 bases from J; junction bases left unmatched: 10. CDR3: CASGVIEGAAFF. In DNA, the CDR3 is TGTGCCAGCGGAGTCATTGAGGGGGCAGCTTTCTTT. The variable domain in full, with the rest retrieved from reference TRBV2 and TRBJ1-1, is EPEVTQTPSHQVTQMGQEVILRCVPISNHLYFYWYRQILGQKVEFLVSFYNNEISEKSEIFDDQFSVERPDGSNFTLKIRSTKLEDSAMYFCASGVIEGAAFFGQGTRLTVV.

The chain carries TRBV6-5 and TRBJ1-1; TRBD1 is a possible D gene (5 bases). Germline V CDR1 and CDR2: MNHEY, SVGAGI. CDR3 size: 14 residues. V gave up 6 bases and J gave up 1 base, with 12 bases separating them. CDR3 sequence reads: CASRHPTGNTEAFF. CDR3 nucleotide sequence: TGTGCCAGCAGGCACCCAACAGGGAACACTGAAGCTTTCTTT.

CDR3 in DNA: TGTGCCAGCAGCTCTTCCCCGACAGACTTTAATGAAAAACTGTTTTTT. This codes for CASSSSPTDFNEKLFF. This chain uses TRBV5-6 with TRBJ1-4; D may be TRBD1 (5 bases). Trimming removed 3 bases from V and 4 bases from J, with 16 bases in between. This CDR3 has 16 amino acids. Germline values: CDR1 SGHDT, CDR2 YYEEEE.

This clone has more than one count but fewer than ten. CDR3 nucleotide sequence: TGTGCCAGCAGTTACCCCCGACAGGGGGGGGTAGGTGAAGCTTTCTTT. As protein: CASSYPRQGGVGEAFF. This chain connects TRBV6-6 to TRBJ1-1; TRBD1 aligns across 9 bases. The CDR3 length is 16 residues. Germline V gives CDR1 MNHNY, CDR2 SVGAGI (reference sequence). Germline trimming cut 2 bases from V and 7 bases from J; bases unmatched to any gene: 11.

This clone has a handful of counts. This chain links TRBV11-2 with TRBJ2-5; 7 nucleotides agree with TRBD2. V shed 3 bases and J 5 bases; nucleotides not matched to a gene: 3. This CDR3 contains 13 residues. Germline CDR1 is SGHAT and CDR2 is FQNNGV. CDR3 protein: CASSFKGGETQYF. The CDR3 DNA reads as TGTGCCAGCAGCTTCAAGGGAGGGGAGACCCAGTACTTC.

The genes are TRBV9 and TRBJ2-3, with a tentative D call TRBD1 (6 bases). The V gene's germline CDR1 is SGDLS and CDR2 YYNGEE. The CDR3 spans 18 residues. Trimming took 4 bases from V and 2 from J, leaving 23 bases between them. The CDR3 DNA reads as TGTGCCAGCAGCCCCCTTAAGGGGGTAGGGGGAACCACAGATACGCAGTATTTT. Protein product: CASSPLKGVGGTTDTQYF.

The CDR3 loop is CASSSGTGNYEQYF. The DNA of the CDR3 is TGTGCCAGCAGCTCCGGGACAGGGAACTACGAGCAGTACTTC. The rearrangement links TRBV9 to TRBJ2-7; 9 positions match TRBD1. The CDR3 length is 14 residues. Unmatched junction bases numbered 5, after V lost 4 bases and J lost 3 bases. Looked up from germline, CDR1 is SGDLS and CDR2 is YYNGEE.

The chain has TRBV11-2 and TRBJ2-1, with TRBD2 matching 9 bases. J gave up 2 bases and V 5 bases, and 4 bases lay outside the gene matches. Germline V gives CDR1 SGHAT, CDR2 FQNNGV. This CDR3 spans 15 amino acids. CDR3 nucleotides: TGTGCCAGCAGCCCCGGACTAGCGACCTACAATGAGCAGTTCTTC. This codes for CASSPGLATYNEQFF.

The gene calls are TRBV19 and TRBJ1-2; the match to TRBD1 covers 8 bases. Germline V gene sequence: CDR1 LNHDA, CDR2 SQIVND (reference sequence). This CDR3 region has 13 residues. Trimming removed 3 bases from V and 5 bases from J; junction bases left unmatched: 2. CDR3: CASSIGQGYGYTF. CDR3 DNA: TGTGCCAGTAGTATTGGACAGGGATATGGCTACACCTTC. Using reference TRBV19 and TRBJ1-2 for the parts outside the CDR3, the full variable domain is DGGITQSPKYLFRKEGQNVTLSCEQNLNHDAMYWYRQDPGQGLRLIYYSQIVNDFQKGDIAEGYSVSREKKESFPLTVTSAQKNPTAFYLCASSIGQGYGYTFGSGTRLTVV.

The chain links TRBV5-6 to TRBJ2-2, with 7 bases aligning to TRBD1. Germline values: CDR1 SGHDT, CDR2 YYEEEE. The CDR3 spans 18 residues. V lost 3 bases, J lost 0 bases, and 11 bases stayed unmatched. CDR3 in DNA: TGTGCCAGCAGCTCTACTCTACAGGGGCCAACGAACACCGGGGAGCTGTTTTTT. Encoded protein: CASSSTLQGPTNTGELFF.

This clone appeared a few times. The genes are TRBV4-3 and TRBJ1-3; 8 positions agree with TRBD1. This CDR3 has 16 amino acids. Looked up from germline, CDR1 is LGHNA and CDR2 is YSLEER. Unmatched junction bases numbered 1, after V lost 0 bases and J lost 0 bases. CDR3 protein: CASSQDGQGSGNTIYF. In nucleotides, the CDR3 is TGCGCCAGCAGCCAAGATGGACAGGGCTCTGGAAACACCATATATTTT.

The chain employs TRBV4-3 and TRBJ2-7; the match to TRBD1 covers 9 bases. V lost 0 bases to trimming and J lost 2 bases; unmatched junction nucleotides: 5. Germline-derived CDR1 and CDR2 are LGHNA and YSLEER. The CDR3 runs to 16 residues. CDR3 sequence: CASSQDRTGEAYEQYF. The CDR3 region has the DNA TGCGCCAGCAGCCAAGATCGGACAGGGGAGGCCTACGAGCAGTACTTC.

This chain connects TRBV4-3 to TRBJ2-3; 9 bases are shared with TRBD2. In germline, CDR1 is LGHNA, CDR2 YSLEER. The CDR3 loop spans 18 amino acids. Unmatched junction bases numbered 9, after V lost 2 bases and J lost 0 bases. The CDR3 DNA is TGCGCCAGCAGCCAATCCCCCCCTACTAGCGGGAGCACAGATACGCAGTATTTT. Its translation: CASSQSPPTSGSTDTQYF.

This chain connects TRBV7-2 to TRBJ2-5, with 7 bases aligning to TRBD2. From germline, CDR1 is SGHTA and CDR2 FQGNSA. CDR3 length equals 15 residues. The trim removed 5 bases at V and 5 bases at J, leaving 11 bases unmatched. The DNA for the CDR3 is TGTGCCAGCAGCCGTGTGACTAGCTTTATCGAGACCCAGTACTTC. Translation gives CASSRVTSFIETQYF.

The chain recombines TRBV30 with TRBJ2-5; TRBD2 agrees at 8 bases. Germline assignment: CDR1 GTSNPN and CDR2 SVGIG (reference sequence). V lost 0 bases and J lost 0; bases outside the gene matches: 3. CDR3 length: 15 residues. CDR3 coding DNA: TGTGCCTGGAGTGTACGCGGGGGGCACCAAGAGACCCAGTACTTC. Its protein is CAWSVRGGHQETQYF.

This clone was seen just once. The chain combines TRBV11-2 with TRBJ2-3; no definite D call. Trimming cost V 4 bases and J 2 bases, with 13 bases left between them. The CDR3 spans 15 residues. Germline V gene lookup returns CDR1 SGHAT and CDR2 FQNNGV. The CDR3 nucleotides are TGTGCCAGCAGCTCCCCGTGGCTTGACACAGATACGCAGTATTTT. It encodes CASSSPWLDTDTQYF.

The chain links TRBV2 to TRBJ2-3, with D perhaps matching TRBD2 (5 bases). The CDR3 has 11 residues. Trimming pared 7 bases from V and 5 bases from J, leaving 7 bases between. The germline CDR1 and CDR2 sequences are SNHLY and FYNNEI. Here the CDR3 DNA reads TGTGCCAGCACGGGGAGAGATACGCAGTATTTT. As protein: CASTGRDTQYF.

The V and J genes are TRBV9 and TRBJ1-4; D possibly corresponds to TRBD1 (6 bases). The CDR3 contains 14 residues. Trimming cost V 3 bases and J 7 bases, with 13 bases left between them. Germline values: CDR1 SGDLS, CDR2 YYNGEE. The chain's CDR3 is CASSARGVGEKLFF. CDR3 DNA: TGTGCCAGCAGCGCCAGGGGCGTTGGTGAAAAACTGTTTTTT. Looking up the rest from reference TRBV9 and TRBJ1-4 gives the full variable domain: DSGVTQTPKHLITATGQRVTLRCSPRSGDLSVYWYQQSLDQGLQFLIQYYNGEERAKGNILERFSAQQFPDLHSELNLSSLELGDSALYFCASSARGVGEKLFFGSGTQLSVL.

The rearrangement joins TRBV27 to TRBJ2-5, with a weak D call TRBD2 (7 bases). V lost 3 bases to trimming and J lost 2 bases, with 13 bases between them. The CDR3 loop spans 15 amino acids. The germline gives CDR1 MNHEY, CDR2 SMNVEV (reference sequence). CDR3: CASSFGGRIQETQYF. CDR3 sequence (DNA): TGTGCCAGCAGTTTCGGGGGGCGCATTCAAGAGACCCAGTACTTC.

The J gene is TRBJ1-1, the V gene TRBV3-1 (or the pseudogene TRBV3-2); possible D gene TRBD1, 5 bases. Germline V gene data show CDR1 as LGHDT and CDR2 as YNNKEL (reference sequence). Trimming pared 2 bases from V and 0 bases from J, leaving 7 bases between. This CDR3 contains 14 residues. The CDR3 protein is CASSQPGLNTEAFF. The CDR3 DNA reads as TGTGCCAGCAGCCAACCAGGGTTGAACACTGAAGCTTTCTTT.

The rearrangement links TRBV3-1 (or the pseudogene TRBV3-2) to TRBJ1-2; D is unresolved. V was shortened by 2 bases and J by 8 bases, with 12 bases between the two germline ends. The germline CDR1 and CDR2 sequences are LGHDT and YNNKEL (reference sequence). CDR3 length: 13 residues. This CDR3 reads CASSQNVRRGYTF. The CDR3 nucleotides are TGTGCCAGCAGCCAAAATGTTCGGAGGGGCTACACCTTC.

The rearrangement joins TRBV12-3 or TRBV12-4 to TRBJ1-6, with D tentatively TRBD1 (6 bases). This CDR3 spans 13 amino acids. V gave up 5 bases and J gave up 9 bases, with 11 bases separating them. The CDR3 spells CASSPRQASPLHF. For the CDR3, the DNA is TGTGCCAGCAGTCCCAGACAGGCTTCACCCCTCCACTTT.